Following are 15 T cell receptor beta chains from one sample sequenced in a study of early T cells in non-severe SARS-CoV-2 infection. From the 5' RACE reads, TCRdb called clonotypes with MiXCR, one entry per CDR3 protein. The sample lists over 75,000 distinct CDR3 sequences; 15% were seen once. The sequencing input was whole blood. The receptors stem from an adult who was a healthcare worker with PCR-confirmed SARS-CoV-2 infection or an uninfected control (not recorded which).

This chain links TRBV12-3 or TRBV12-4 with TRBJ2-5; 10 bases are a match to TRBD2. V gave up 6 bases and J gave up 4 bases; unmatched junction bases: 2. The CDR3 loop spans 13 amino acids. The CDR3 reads CASRIAGGETQYF. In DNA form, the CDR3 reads TGTGCCAGCAGAATAGCGGGAGGAGAGACCCAGTACTTC.

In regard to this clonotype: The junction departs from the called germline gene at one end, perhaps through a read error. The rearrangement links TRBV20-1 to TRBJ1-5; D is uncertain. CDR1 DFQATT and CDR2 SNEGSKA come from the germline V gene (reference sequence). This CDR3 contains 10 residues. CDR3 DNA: TGCAGTGCTAGCACTCAGCCCCAGCATTTT. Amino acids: CSASTQPQHF.

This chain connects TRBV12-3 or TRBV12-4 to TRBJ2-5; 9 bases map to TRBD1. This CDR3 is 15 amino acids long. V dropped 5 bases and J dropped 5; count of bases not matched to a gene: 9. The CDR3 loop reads CASSKGQGFQETQYF. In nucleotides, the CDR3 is TGTGCCAGCAGTAAGGGACAGGGATTTCAGGAGACCCAGTACTTC.

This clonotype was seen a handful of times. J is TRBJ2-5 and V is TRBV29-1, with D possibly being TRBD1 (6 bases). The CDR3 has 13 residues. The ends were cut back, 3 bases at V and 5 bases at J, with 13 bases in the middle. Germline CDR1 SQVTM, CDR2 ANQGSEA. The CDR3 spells CSVDPPGEETQYF. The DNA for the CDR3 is TGCAGCGTTGACCCCCCAGGGGAGGAGACCCAGTACTTC.

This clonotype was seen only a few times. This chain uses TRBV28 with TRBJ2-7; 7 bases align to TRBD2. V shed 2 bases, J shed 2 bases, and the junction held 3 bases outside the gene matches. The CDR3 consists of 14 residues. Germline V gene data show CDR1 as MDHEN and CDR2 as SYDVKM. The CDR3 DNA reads TGTGCCAGCAGTTTAACGGGGGGAACCTACGAGCAGTACTTC. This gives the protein CASSLTGGTYEQYF.

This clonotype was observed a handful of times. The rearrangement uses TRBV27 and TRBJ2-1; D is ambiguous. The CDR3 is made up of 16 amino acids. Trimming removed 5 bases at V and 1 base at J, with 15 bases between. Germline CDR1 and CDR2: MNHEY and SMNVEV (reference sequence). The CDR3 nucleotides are TGTGCCAGCAGTCCTCCTTCGGGTCGTTCCTACAATGAGCAGTTCTTC. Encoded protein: CASSPPSGRSYNEQFF.

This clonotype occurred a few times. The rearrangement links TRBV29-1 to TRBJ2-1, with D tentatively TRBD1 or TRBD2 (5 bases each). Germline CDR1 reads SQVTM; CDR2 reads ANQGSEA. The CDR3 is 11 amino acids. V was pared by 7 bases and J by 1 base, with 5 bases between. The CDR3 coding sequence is TGCAGCGGGGGGTCCTACAATGAGCAGTTCTTC. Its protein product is CSGGSYNEQFF.

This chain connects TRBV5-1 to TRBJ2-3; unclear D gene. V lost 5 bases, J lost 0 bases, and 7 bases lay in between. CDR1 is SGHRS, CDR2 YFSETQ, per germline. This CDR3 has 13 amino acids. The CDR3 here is CASRGLSTDTQYF. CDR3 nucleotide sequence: TGCGCCAGCAGAGGGTTGAGCACAGATACGCAGTATTTT.

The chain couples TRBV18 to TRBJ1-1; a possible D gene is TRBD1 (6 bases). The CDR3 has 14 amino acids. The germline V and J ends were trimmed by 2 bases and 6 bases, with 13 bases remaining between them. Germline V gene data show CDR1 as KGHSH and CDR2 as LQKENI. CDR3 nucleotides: TGTGCCAGCTCACCAACAGGGATGGTGGCTGAAGCTTTCTTT. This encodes CASSPTGMVAEAFF.

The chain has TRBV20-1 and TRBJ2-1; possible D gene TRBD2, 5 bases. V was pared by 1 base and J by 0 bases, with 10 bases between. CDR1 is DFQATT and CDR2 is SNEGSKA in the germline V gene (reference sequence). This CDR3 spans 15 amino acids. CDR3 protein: CSARGSGTSYNEQFF. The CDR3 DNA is TGCAGTGCTAGAGGGAGCGGTACCTCCTACAATGAGCAGTTCTTC.

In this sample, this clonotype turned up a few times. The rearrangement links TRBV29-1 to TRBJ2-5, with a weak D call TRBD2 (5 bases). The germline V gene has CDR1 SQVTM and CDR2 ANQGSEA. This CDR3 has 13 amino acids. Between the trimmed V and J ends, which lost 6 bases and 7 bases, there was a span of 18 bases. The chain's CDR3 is CSVGPDSPATQYF. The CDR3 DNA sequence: TGCAGCGTGGGCCCGGACTCCCCCGCGACCCAGTACTTC.

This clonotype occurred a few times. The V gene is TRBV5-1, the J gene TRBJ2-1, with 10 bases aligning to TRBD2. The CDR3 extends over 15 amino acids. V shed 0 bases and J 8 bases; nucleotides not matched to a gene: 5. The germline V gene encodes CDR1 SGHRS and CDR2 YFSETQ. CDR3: CASSLDLAGVDEQFF. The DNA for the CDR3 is TGCGCCAGCAGCTTGGACCTAGCGGGAGTCGATGAGCAGTTCTTC.

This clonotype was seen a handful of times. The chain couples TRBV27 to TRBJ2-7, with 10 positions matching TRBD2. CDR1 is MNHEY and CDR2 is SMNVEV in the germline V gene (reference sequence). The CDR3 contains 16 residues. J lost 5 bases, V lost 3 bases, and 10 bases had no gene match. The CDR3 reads CASSFQAGGPFHEQYF. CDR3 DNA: TGTGCCAGCAGTTTCCAAGCGGGAGGGCCCTTTCACGAGCAGTACTTC.

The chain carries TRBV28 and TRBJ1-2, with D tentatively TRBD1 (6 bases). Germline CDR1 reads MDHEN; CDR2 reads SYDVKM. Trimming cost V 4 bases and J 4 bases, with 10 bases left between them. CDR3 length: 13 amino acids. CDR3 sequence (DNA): TGTGCCAGCAGTTCCGGGGGCGTCTATGGCTACACCTTC. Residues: CASSSGGVYGYTF.

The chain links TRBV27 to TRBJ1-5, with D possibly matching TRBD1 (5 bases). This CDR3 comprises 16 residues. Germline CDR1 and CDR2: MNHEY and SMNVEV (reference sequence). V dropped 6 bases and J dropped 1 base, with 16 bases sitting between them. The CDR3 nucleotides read TGTGCCAGCAGCGCCGGCGGGGGTGTAAGCAATCAGCCCCAGCATTTT. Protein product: CASSAGGGVSNQPQHF.